This T cell receptor (beta chain) was observed in a study of cytomegalovirus exposure and HLA in healthy donors. Background on the study: Unique TCRs from HLA-typed donors, some 85 million of them, were held in an early data release.

The CDR3 extends over 15 amino acids. Trimming took off 1 base at V and 1 base at J, with 10 bases between the two ends. In germline, CDR1 is LGHNA, CDR2 YNFKEQ. With respect to this clone: The target antigen is unknown.

Study conclusions and caveats: When analyzed later, the rates of TCR association showed variation by HLA locus, with DRB1 the most and HLA-C the fewest. An analysis done earlier found most TCR beta V segments productive about 87% or about 30% of the time.

The PCR ran on 60 Vbeta and 13 Jbeta primers. Clones were read by immunoSEQ multiplex PCR, and TCRdb kept only the in-frame ones, dropping some. The sample has roughly 250,000 clones; about four fifths are singletons. Sequenced material: PBMCs. The receptor's source is a woman between 40 and 50 years old in good health and CMV-seropositive. The gene calls are TRBV4-2 and TRBJ1-1, with D maybe TRBD1 (6 bases). The CDR3 region is CASSQALTGNTEAFF. The CDR3 DNA reads as TGTGCCAGCAGCCAAGCCCTGACAGGGAACACTGAAGCTTTCTTT.